Shown below are 13 T cell receptor beta chains from a single sample sequenced in a study of shared clonotypes between healthy human individuals (TCRdb year 2020). The library was produced with the immunoSEQ multiplex PCR assay. Entries here come from immuneACCESS through TCRdb and include only in-frame sequences with V and J called. Some clones fail to appear in such tables; in the studies checked, an unresolved V gene covers under half of the shortfall, and the cause of the remainder is unknown. Counted in this sample were fewer than 850,000 clones; roughly 91% of them appeared once. Jointly, the top ten make up 34% of the sample. Sequencing input: memory CD8+ T cells from PBMCs. The intended sense of this specimen's cell subset or site label: CD45RO+ cells pooled with CCR7-negative TemRA cells. Source of these receptors: a man between 18 and 29 years old in good health. Some clones in this sample may be carry-over from other donors' samples.

The V gene is TRBV9, the J gene TRBJ1-5; D is unclear. Germline CDR1 and CDR2: SGDLS and YYNGEE. This CDR3 region has 14 residues. The ends were cut back, 0 bases at V and 6 bases at J, with 10 bases in the middle. This CDR3 is CASSVGGVGQPQHF. Written as DNA, the CDR3 is TGTGCCAGCAGCGTAGGTGGTGTGGGTCAGCCCCAGCATTTT.

Comment on this clone: A much larger clone differs by one base, so this may be a read error. The chain links TRBV6-1 to TRBJ2-2, with D unresolved. Germline V gene lookup returns CDR1 MNHNS and CDR2 SASEGT. Trimming removed 3 bases at V and 7 bases at J, with 9 bases between. CDR3 length: 13 residues. The CDR3 DNA sequence: TGTGCCAGCAGTGAGACGAGCAACGGGGAGCTGTTTTTT. This codes for CASSETSNGELFF.

This chain uses TRBV14 with TRBJ2-7; D may be TRBD1 or TRBD2 (6 bases each). Germline lookup yields CDR1 SGHDN and CDR2 FVKESK. This CDR3 has 13 residues. V was pared by 0 bases and J by 9 bases, with 12 bases between. The CDR3 DNA is TGTGCCAGCAGCCAAGATAAGGGGGGCGTGCAGTACTTC. Translating gives CASSQDKGGVQYF.

This clone was seen a handful of times. This chain joins TRBV11-2 and TRBJ2-5, with a tentative D call TRBD1 (6 bases). The CDR3 spans 14 residues. Trimming pared 5 bases from V and 5 bases from J, leaving 15 bases between. Germline V gives CDR1 SGHAT, CDR2 FQNNGV. The DNA for the CDR3 is TGTGCCAGCAGCCCCCCGCAGGGGACGGAGACCCAGTACTTC. Translating gives CASSPPQGTETQYF.

This rearrangement joins TRBV15 to TRBJ2-7; TRBD1 aligns across 10 bases. Germline loops: CDR1 LNHNV, CDR2 YYDKDF (reference sequence). With 5 bases clipped from V and 4 bases from J, the junction kept 14 bases outside the gene matches. This CDR3 comprises 17 residues. The CDR3: CATSGSGTGDSRYEQYF. CDR3 DNA sequence: TGTGCCACCAGCGGATCCGGGACAGGGGATAGTAGATACGAGCAGTACTTC.

V and J are TRBV4-1 and TRBJ2-7; D is perhaps TRBD2 (6 bases). V was clipped by 4 bases and J by 2 bases, with 15 bases between them. Per the germline V gene, CDR1 is MGHRA and CDR2 is YSYEKL. The CDR3 is made up of 15 amino acids. The CDR3 region has the DNA TGCGCCAGCAGCCCCGGGGTAGCGGTCGCCTACGAGCAGTACTTC. Amino acids: CASSPGVAVAYEQYF.

This clone has more than one count but fewer than ten. The CDR3 coding sequence is TGTGCCAGCAGCGTAGAGACAGGGGGTGTCTACGAGCAGTACTTC. Residues: CASSVETGGVYEQYF. J is TRBJ2-7 and V is TRBV9; TRBD1 matches at 9 bases. Germline V CDR1 and CDR2: SGDLS, YYNGEE. Trimming removed 0 bases from V and 3 bases from J; junction bases left unmatched: 4. The CDR3 consists of 15 residues.

V usage is TRBV10-3 and J usage is TRBJ2-2; weak D call: TRBD1 (6 bases). In germline, CDR1 is ENHRY, CDR2 SYGVKD. The CDR3 extends over 15 amino acids. Deletions cut 6 bases from V and 3 bases from J, with 14 bases between. Here the CDR3 reads CAISSGVSDTGELFF. In nucleotides, the CDR3 is TGTGCCATCAGCTCAGGGGTATCGGACACCGGGGAGCTGTTTTTT.

This sequence joins TRBV10-3 and TRBJ2-7, with TRBD2 identical over 10 bases. V shed 10 bases and J 3 bases; nucleotides not matched to a gene: 3. The CDR3 has 12 residues. Germline V gene lookup returns CDR1 ENHRY and CDR2 SYGVKD. Here the CDR3 reads CATSSGSYEQYF. CDR3 nucleotide sequence: TGTGCCACCTCTAGCGGGAGCTACGAGCAGTACTTC.

V gene TRBV28 combines with J gene TRBJ2-5; TRBD2 might be the D (5 bases). CDR3 size: 17 residues. The germline gives CDR1 MDHEN, CDR2 SYDVKM. V lost 5 bases, J lost 0 bases, and 19 bases lay in between. The CDR3 DNA is TGTGCCAGCAGTGTACTAGTTAGGGAACGTTACCAAGAGACCCAGTACTTC. It translates to CASSVLVRERYQETQYF. The full variable domain, rest sourced from reference TRBV28 and TRBJ2-5, is DVKVTQSSRYLVKRTGEKVFLECVQDMDHENMFWYRQDPGLGLRLIYFSYDVKMKEKGDIPEGYSVSREKKERFSLILESASTNQTSMYLCASSVLVRERYQETQYFGPGTRLLVL.

This chain links TRBV5-6 with TRBJ2-3; D is ambiguous. Between the trimmed V and J ends, which lost 3 bases and 2 bases, there was a span of 16 bases. Germline CDR1 and CDR2: SGHDT and YYEEEE. The CDR3 extends over 16 amino acids. The CDR3 nucleotides read TGTGCCAGCAGCTCAGCGATGGGATGGGACACAGATACGCAGTATTTT. Its translation is CASSSAMGWDTDTQYF.

The V gene is TRBV5-5, the J gene TRBJ2-7, with TRBD2 matching 13 bases. Germline V gives CDR1 SGHKS, CDR2 YYEKEE (reference sequence). The CDR3 totals 17 residues. Unmatched junction bases numbered 10, after V lost 4 bases and J lost 3 bases. The CDR3 nucleotides read TGTGCCAGCAGCACGACGCGTCGACTAGCGGGGGGCTACGAGCAGTACTTC. It yields the protein CASSTTRRLAGGYEQYF.

This clone was recorded once. This sequence joins TRBV5-6 and TRBJ2-3, with D maybe TRBD2 (7 bases). Germline CDR1 is SGHDT and CDR2 is YYEEEE. V was pared by 0 bases and J by 2 bases, with 13 bases between. The CDR3 covers 16 residues. The CDR3 is CASSLEGEGTTDTQYF. CDR3 nucleotide sequence: TGTGCCAGCAGCTTGGAGGGGGAGGGCACCACAGATACGCAGTATTTT.